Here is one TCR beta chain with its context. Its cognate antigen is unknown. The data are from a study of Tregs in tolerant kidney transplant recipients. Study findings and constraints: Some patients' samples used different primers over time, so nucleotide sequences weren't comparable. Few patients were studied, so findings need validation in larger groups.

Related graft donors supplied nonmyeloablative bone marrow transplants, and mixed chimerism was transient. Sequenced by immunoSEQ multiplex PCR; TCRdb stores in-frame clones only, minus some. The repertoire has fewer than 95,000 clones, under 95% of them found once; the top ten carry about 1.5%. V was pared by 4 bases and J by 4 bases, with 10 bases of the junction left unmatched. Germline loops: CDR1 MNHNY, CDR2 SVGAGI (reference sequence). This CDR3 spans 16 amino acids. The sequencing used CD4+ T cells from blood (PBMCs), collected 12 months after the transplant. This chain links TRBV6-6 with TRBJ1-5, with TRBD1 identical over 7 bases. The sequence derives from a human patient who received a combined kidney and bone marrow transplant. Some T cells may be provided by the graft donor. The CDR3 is CASSLQDREANQPQHF. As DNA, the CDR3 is TGTGCCAGCAGTTTGCAAGACAGGGAGGCGAATCAGCCCCAGCATTTT.